Shown below are 28 T cell receptor beta chains from a single sample sequenced in a study of cytomegalovirus exposure and HLA in healthy donors. Use of 60 Vbeta and 13 Jbeta primers characterized the PCR. Clones were sequenced by immunoSEQ multiplex PCR, and TCRdb holds only the in-frame ones, with some missing. The data contain around 110,000 clones, approximately 79% of them singletons. The sequenced sample consisted of PBMCs. Every receptor here comes from a middle-aged woman in good health and CMV-seropositive.

As concerns this clone: One junction end does not reproduce the germline sequence, and a read error may be involved. V is TRBV11-3 and J is TRBJ2-1, with D maybe TRBD1 (7 bases). CDR1 and CDR2 (germline): SGHNT, YENEEA. The CDR3 sequence is 16 residues long. CDR3 in amino acids: CASSLGGGRGYNEQFF. CDR3 in DNA: TGTGCCAGCAGTTTAGGAGGGGGCAGGGGCTACAATGAGCAGTTCTTC.

The chain carries TRBV5-6 and TRBJ1-6; 10 bases line up with TRBD1. CDR3 size: 16 residues. Trimming took 2 bases from V and 7 from J; bases not matched to a gene: 6. Germline loops: CDR1 SGHDT, CDR2 YYEEEE. DNA for the CDR3: TGTGCCAGCAGCTTCCTGACAGGGGGCCCCAATTCACCCCTCCACTTT. It specifies CASSFLTGGPNSPLHF.

On this clone itself: One end of the junction does not line up with germline, which may come from a read error. V usage is TRBV28 and J usage is TRBJ1-2, with a possible D match to TRBD1 (5 bases). The germline CDR1 and CDR2 sequences are MDHEN and SYDVKM. The CDR3 extends over 12 amino acids. The CDR3 here is CASSSRTHDGHF. In nucleotides, the CDR3 is TGTGCCAGCAGTTCAAGGACCCACGACGGACACTTC.

V is TRBV5-1 and J is TRBJ1-3; D is unclear. The CDR3 consists of 14 residues. CDR1 and CDR2 (germline): SGHRS, YFSETQ. Trimming took 4 bases from V and 0 from J, leaving 8 bases between them. The DNA of the CDR3 is TGCGCCAGCAGCCCGCAGTTCTCTGGAAACACCATATATTTT. This gives the protein CASSPQFSGNTIYF. Full variable domain (outside the CDR3, taken from reference TRBV5-1 and TRBJ1-3): KAGVTQTPRYLIKTRGQQVTLSCSPISGHRSVSWYQQTPGQGLQFLFEYFSETQRNKGNFPGRFSGRQFSNSRSEMNVSTLELGDSALYLCASSPQFSGNTIYFGEGSWLTVV.

The gene calls are TRBV5-1 and TRBJ2-7, with D possibly being TRBD1 (5 bases). The V gene's germline CDR1 is SGHRS and CDR2 YFSETQ. The length of the CDR3 is 14 residues. Trimming shortened V by 0 bases and J by 3 bases, and 10 bases separated the two germline ends. The CDR3 protein is CASSLVQGNYEQYF. The CDR3 coding sequence is TGCGCCAGCAGCTTGGTTCAGGGTAACTACGAGCAGTACTTC.

This clone was found a few times. The gene calls are TRBV5-1 and TRBJ1-2, with 9 bases that match TRBD1. V gave up 4 bases and J gave up 3 bases; unmatched junction bases: 7. The CDR3 has 15 amino acids. Germline-derived CDR1 and CDR2 are SGHRS and YFSETQ. In DNA, the CDR3 is TGCGCCAGCAGCGGGGGGACAGGGCCGTACTATGGCTACACCTTC. This encodes CASSGGTGPYYGYTF.

The chain links TRBV7-6 to TRBJ2-1; no definite D call. Trimming took off 1 base at V and 3 bases at J, with 7 bases between the two ends. Germline CDR1 and CDR2: SGHVS and FNYEAQ. The CDR3 extends over 14 amino acids. CDR3 sequence: CASSLDSNYNEQFF. For the CDR3, the DNA is TGTGCCAGCAGCTTAGATTCTAACTACAATGAGCAGTTCTTC. Complete variable domain (other parts from reference TRBV7-6 and TRBJ2-1): GAGVSQSPRYKVTKRGQDVALRCDPISGHVSLYWYRQALGQGPEFLTYFNYEAQQDKSGLPNDRFSAERPEGSISTLTIQRTEQRDSAMYRCASSLDSNYNEQFFGPGTRLTVL.

This sequence joins TRBV6-5 and TRBJ1-1, with D tentatively TRBD1 (6 bases). The CDR3 is made up of 14 amino acids. V was pared by 5 bases and J by 1 base, with 11 bases between. Germline CDR1 is MNHEY and CDR2 is SVGAGI. In DNA form, the CDR3 reads TGTGCCAGCAGTAGGGGGAAAGAGAACACTGAAGCTTTCTTT. This codes for CASSRGKENTEAFF.

The chain has TRBV5-1 and TRBJ2-5, with a weak D call TRBD2 (5 bases). CDR3 length: 15 amino acids. The V gene's germline CDR1 is SGHRS and CDR2 YFSETQ. The ends were cut back, 2 bases at V and 3 bases at J, with 14 bases in the middle. CDR3: CASSFNFGAEETQYF. CDR3 nucleotides: TGCGCCAGCAGCTTCAACTTCGGAGCGGAAGAGACCCAGTACTTC.

This clone was found a few times. V and J are TRBV16 and TRBJ1-3; D is undetermined. Germline V gene lookup returns CDR1 KGHSY and CDR2 FQNENV. Trimming took 0 bases from V and 0 from J, leaving 3 bases between them. The CDR3 extends over 14 amino acids. The CDR3 nucleotides read TGTGCCAGCAGCCAATCCGGCTCTGGAAACACCATATATTTT. It translates to CASSQSGSGNTIYF. Based on the CDR3 plus reference TRBV16 and TRBJ1-3, the full variable domain is GEEVAQTPKHLVRGEGQKAKLYCAPIKGHSYVFWYQQVLKNEFKFLISFQNENVFDETGMPKERFSAKCLPNSPCSLEIQATKLEDSAVYFCASSQSGSGNTIYFGEGSWLTVV.

The chain combines TRBV2 with TRBJ2-2; D remains unclear. This CDR3 contains 13 residues. The V and J ends lost 6 bases and 4 bases respectively, with 9 bases between them. The germline gives CDR1 SNHLY, CDR2 FYNNEI. The CDR3 reads CASRILSTGELFF. The CDR3, as DNA: TGTGCCAGCAGGATTCTTAGCACCGGGGAGCTGTTTTTT.

The genes are TRBV5-1 and TRBJ2-7; 7 nucleotides line up with TRBD1. CDR1 and CDR2 (germline): SGHRS, YFSETQ. This CDR3 contains 15 residues. V lost 3 bases, J lost 3 bases, and 9 bases stayed unmatched. The DNA for the CDR3 is TGCGCCAGCAGCTACCAAACAGGGGCGAACTACGAGCAGTACTTC. Translated: CASSYQTGANYEQYF.

The chain couples TRBV10-3 to TRBJ2-3; D may be TRBD2 (6 bases). V lost 4 bases to trimming and J lost 0 bases, with 14 bases between them. The CDR3 runs to 16 residues. Looked up from germline, CDR1 is ENHRY and CDR2 is SYGVKD. CDR3 DNA: TGTGCCATCAGTGCCGGGACTGGCACTAGCACAGATACGCAGTATTTT. Translated, it gives CAISAGTGTSTDTQYF.

This chain connects TRBV5-1 to TRBJ1-4; TRBD1 is a possible D gene (6 bases). The CDR3 totals 15 residues. V was shortened by 3 bases and J by 3 bases, with 12 bases between the two germline ends. The germline V gene encodes CDR1 SGHRS and CDR2 YFSETQ. CDR3 bases: TGCGCCAGCAGCTCTGGACAGTTGGCTAATGAAAAACTGTTTTTT. Translation: CASSSGQLANEKLFF.

The CDR3 loop reads CASSPVTSGAYNEQFF. The DNA for the CDR3 is TGTGCCAGCAGCCCGGTAACTAGCGGGGCCTACAATGAGCAGTTCTTC. The V gene is TRBV5-6, the J gene TRBJ2-1; the match to TRBD2 covers 10 bases. Germline V gene sequence: CDR1 SGHDT, CDR2 YYEEEE. This CDR3 has 16 amino acids. The J segment lost 2 bases and the V segment lost 4 bases, leaving 6 bases of the junction unmatched.

This clone was seen a single time. The J gene is TRBJ2-7, the V gene TRBV6-1; a weak D match, TRBD2 (5 bases). Germline V lookup: CDR1 MNHNS, CDR2 SASEGT. This CDR3 comprises 17 residues. Trimming left V 0 bases short and J 0 bases short, with 15 bases between. Written as DNA, the CDR3 is TGTGCCAGCAGTGAAGCGCGAGGGCCTCTTATCTCCTACGAGCAGTACTTC. Protein: CASSEARGPLISYEQYF.

This clone has more than one count but fewer than ten. The V and J genes are TRBV12-5 and TRBJ2-2, with 7 nucleotides matching TRBD1. The junction had 4 bases not matched to a gene; V was cut back by 6 bases and J by 0 bases. Germline CDR1 LGHNT, CDR2 FRNRAP. The CDR3 spans 15 residues. The CDR3: CASGTGQSNTGELFF. The CDR3 DNA reads as TGTGCTAGTGGGACGGGACAGTCGAACACCGGGGAGCTGTTTTTT.

The chain joins TRBV7-2 to TRBJ2-5; D possibly corresponds to TRBD1 (5 bases). Germline V lookup: CDR1 SGHTA, CDR2 FQGNSA. Trimming shortened V by 0 bases and J by 1 base, and 6 bases separated the two germline ends. This CDR3 is 14 amino acids long. The CDR3 DNA is TGTGCCAGCAGCTTAGCGGGGCTCCAAGAGACCCAGTACTTC. Protein: CASSLAGLQETQYF. Combining the CDR3 with reference TRBV7-2 and TRBJ2-5 gives the whole variable domain GAGVSQSPSNKVTEKGKDVELRCDPISGHTALYWYRQSLGQGLEFLIYFQGNSAPDKSGLPSDRFSAERTGGSVSTLTIQRTQQEDSAVYLCASSLAGLQETQYFGPGTRLLVL.

The V and J genes are TRBV9 and TRBJ2-1, with 8 bases identical to TRBD2. Germline V gene lookup returns CDR1 SGDLS and CDR2 YYNGEE. With V trimmed by 3 bases and J by 7 bases, 12 bases remained unmatched. This CDR3 has 16 residues. CDR3 sequence: CASSERGGGGMNEQFF. CDR3 nucleotides: TGTGCCAGCAGCGAGAGAGGAGGCGGGGGGATGAATGAGCAGTTCTTC.

The chain combines TRBV7-2 with TRBJ2-3, with 13 nucleotides matching TRBD2. The CDR3 has 16 amino acids. Trimming cost V 5 bases and J 7 bases; bases outside gene matches: 9. Germline loops: CDR1 SGHTA, CDR2 FQGNSA. CDR3 in amino acids: CASSPRLAGGKHTQYF. CDR3 nucleotide sequence: TGTGCCAGCAGCCCGAGACTAGCGGGGGGCAAACATACGCAGTATTTT.

This chain joins TRBV30 and TRBJ1-2; 10 nucleotides agree with TRBD1. Germline V gives CDR1 GTSNPN, CDR2 SVGIG (reference sequence). Trimming took 3 bases from V and 7 from J; bases not matched to a gene: 5. This CDR3 comprises 13 residues. In nucleotides, the CDR3 is TGTGCCTGGAGCCGGGACAGGGGCTCTGGCTACACCTTC. It specifies CAWSRDRGSGYTF. Full variable domain (rest looked up from reference TRBV30 and TRBJ1-2): SQTIHQWPATLVQPVGSPLSLECTVEGTSNPNLYWYRQAAGRGLQLLFYSVGIGQISSEVPQNLSASRPQDRQFILSSKKLLLSDSGFYLCAWSRDRGSGYTFGSGTRLTVV.

The V call is TRBV1, the J call TRBJ1-1; the table's D call of TRBD1 was not tested on the DNA. TRBV1 is an annotated pseudogene. CDR3 size: 16 residues. The CDR3 DNA sequence: TGCACCAGCAGCCAAGATAGGGGACAGCCGAACACTGAAGCTTTCTTT. Its protein product is CTSSQDRGQPNTEAFF.

Here the CDR3 reads CASSMSGTTYEQYF. The CDR3 DNA follows: TGTGCCAGCAGCATGTCCGGGACTACCTACGAGCAGTACTTC. The chain carries TRBV7-2 and TRBJ2-7, with 7 bases matching TRBD2. This CDR3 is 14 amino acids long. With V trimmed by 5 bases and J by 2 bases, 6 bases remained unmatched. Germline CDR1 is SGHTA and CDR2 is FQGNSA. Variable domain in full (rest from reference TRBV7-2 and TRBJ2-7): GAGVSQSPSNKVTEKGKDVELRCDPISGHTALYWYRQSLGQGLEFLIYFQGNSAPDKSGLPSDRFSAERTGGSVSTLTIQRTQQEDSAVYLCASSMSGTTYEQYFGPGTRLTVT.

This chain joins TRBV6-1 and TRBJ1-4; D possibly corresponds to TRBD1 (6 bases). Between the trimmed V and J ends, which lost 8 bases and 8 bases, there was a span of 18 bases. The CDR3 runs 14 residues. Germline-derived CDR1 and CDR2 are MNHNS and SASEGT. CDR3 protein: CASVNRAVGEKLFF. The CDR3, as DNA: TGTGCCAGCGTGAACAGGGCGGTAGGCGAAAAACTGTTTTTT.

Turning to this clone: The identical CDR3 is also encoded by other nucleotide sequences in the sample. This sequence joins TRBV5-4 and TRBJ2-7; 11 bases map to TRBD2. The trim removed 3 bases at V and 2 bases at J, leaving 4 bases unmatched. CDR3 length: 15 amino acids. CDR1 and CDR2 from the germline V gene are SGHNT and YYREEE (reference sequence). As DNA, the CDR3 is TGTGCCAGCAGCTCTCTAGCGGGGGGAACCTACGAGCAGTACTTC. This translates into CASSSLAGGTYEQYF.

The rearrangement links TRBV7-9 to TRBJ1-4; D is perhaps TRBD1 (6 bases). CDR3 length equals 14 residues. V lost 5 bases, J lost 8 bases, and 15 bases lay in between. The germline CDR1 and CDR2 sequences are SEHNR and FQNEAQ (reference sequence). The CDR3 sequence: CASSPPGAGEKLFF. CDR3 nucleotide sequence: TGTGCCAGCAGCCCCCCAGGGGCAGGAGAAAAACTGTTTTTT.

The rearrangement links TRBV29-1 to TRBJ1-5, with D possibly being TRBD1 (5 bases). The CDR3 is made up of 13 amino acids. V dropped 2 bases and J dropped 3 bases, with 8 bases sitting between them. CDR1 is SQVTM, CDR2 ANQGSEA, per germline. The CDR3 here is CSVELGDNQPQHF. The CDR3 DNA sequence: TGCAGCGTTGAATTAGGGGACAATCAGCCCCAGCATTTT.

This chain joins TRBV2 and TRBJ2-1; maybe TRBD1 (5 bases). This CDR3 region has 14 residues. Looked up from germline, CDR1 is SNHLY and CDR2 is FYNNEI. The V end lost 7 bases, the J end lost 2 bases, and 12 bases lay between the germline ends. CDR3 sequence: CASNGAGAYNEQFF. DNA of the CDR3: TGTGCCAGCAATGGGGCAGGTGCCTACAATGAGCAGTTCTTC.